This record concerns one TCR beta chain sequence. Its antigen is undetermined. The sample is drawn from a study of cytomegalovirus exposure and HLA in healthy donors. Primers: 60 Vbeta forward and 13 Jbeta reverse. Here immunoSEQ multiplex PCR was the method, and the copy in TCRdb shows in-frame clones only, minus some. The repertoire holds around 200,000 clones, with 65% to 85% as singletons. Study-level findings and limits: The study flagged some 170 TCR beta chains as cytomegalovirus-associated. Per a prior analysis, the majority of TCR beta V segments were productive roughly 87% or roughly 30% of the time.

CDR3 length: 14 amino acids. Trimming took 4 bases from V and 2 from J, leaving 12 bases between them. Per the germline V gene, CDR1 is SGDLS and CDR2 is YYNGEE. The chain is built from TRBV9 and TRBJ1-2, with D perhaps TRBD1 (5 bases). The sample consisted of PBMCs. The clonotype was recovered from a man aged 45 to 65 in good health and CMV-seronegative. Written as DNA, the CDR3 is TGTGCCAGCAGCCCGTGGGGGGAAAACTATGGCTACACCTTC. It encodes CASSPWGENYGYTF.